The TCR beta chain described here comes from a study of blood T cell repertoires in COVID-19. Study in general: Italy, Spain and the United States were the sources of the convalescent and acute COVID-19 samples.

V lost 5 bases to trimming and J lost 0 bases, with 13 bases between them. This CDR3 has 15 amino acids. From germline, CDR1 is SEHNR and CDR2 FQNEAQ (reference sequence). In the original processing: Counts of nucleated cells, estimated from reference gene primer amplification, were obtained. Generated by immunoSEQ multiplex PCR, the TCRdb table keeps only in-frame clones and is missing some. V, J and clone size are those of that table, while D and trimming were read from the DNA. The sample has 450,000 or so clones; roughly 89% are singletons. This clone was recorded once. Seattle-derived patients entered the study during active infection and were followed longitudinally.

This TCR was sampled from a man between 18 and 29 years old with COVID-19, enrolled during active disease. The chain carries TRBV7-9 and TRBJ1-2, with D possibly being TRBD1 (5 bases). Sequencing was done on a sample of peripheral blood. The CDR3, as DNA: TGTGCCAGCAGCCAGACAGCTAGTGCTAACTATGGCTACACCTTC. This sequence encodes CASSQTASANYGYTF.